There are many counts of the clone carrying this T cell receptor (beta chain). The record originates from a study of human T cells and chemical hapten exposure. About the study: Small volume differences among pooled libraries mainly caused per-sample TCR yield variation.

TCRdb itself ran the RACE reads through MiXCR, one entry per CDR3 protein. The data contain around 250,000 distinct CDR3 sequences, 8.6% of them seen just once; the ten biggest clones take up 2% to 2.5%. Time point noted: pre-sensitization, week 0. The treatment was: therapeutic diphenylcyclopropenone sensitization with weekly scalp DPC. Material: whole blood, obtained in connection with sensitization to the hapten diphenylcyclopropenone (DPC). The receptor comes from a woman aged 40 to 49 with alopecia areata. Some clones in this sample may be carry-over from other donors' samples.

CDR3 coding DNA: TGTGCCAGCAGCCGGGTCTCCCCCCCCTCGATTTACAATGAGCAGTTCTTC. It translates to CASSRVSPPSIYNEQFF. The rearrangement joins TRBV11-2 to TRBJ2-1; D gene uncertain. This CDR3 is 17 amino acids long. V was trimmed by 5 bases and J by 4 bases, leaving 21 bases between them. CDR1 and CDR2 (germline): SGHAT, FQNNGV.